The next 27 T cell receptor beta chains were all read from a single sample in a study of early T cells in non-severe SARS-CoV-2 infection. TCRdb re-called the 5' RACE reads through MiXCR, storing one row per CDR3 protein. Of approximately 66,000 distinct CDR3 sequences detected, roughly an eighth appear once; the ten largest clones hold 5.2%. Sequencing input: whole blood. The receptors come from an adult who was a healthcare worker with PCR-confirmed SARS-CoV-2 infection or an uninfected control (not recorded which).

The CDR3 sequence: CSARPTSGSNNEQFF. The CDR3 DNA reads TGCAGTGCTAGACCGACTAGCGGGTCGAACAATGAGCAGTTCTTC. The chain combines TRBV20-1 with TRBJ2-1; 10 positions agree with TRBD2. The CDR3 runs to 15 residues. Germline V gene lookup returns CDR1 DFQATT and CDR2 SNEGSKA (reference sequence). With V trimmed by 2 bases and J by 5 bases, 6 bases remained unmatched.

On this clonotype: It may be a read error: a sequence one base away is much more abundant. Since no conserved phenylalanine or tryptophan closes the CDR3, a read error is the likely cause. V and J are TRBV10-3 and TRBJ1-2; no clear D. Trimming removed 0 bases at V and 2 bases at J, with 10 bases between. This CDR3 is built from 15 residues. The germline V gene has CDR1 ENHRY and CDR2 SYGVKD. CDR3 DNA sequence: TGTGCCATCAGTGAGTCCCTGGGTGGGAACTATGGCTACACCCTC. Translated: CAISESLGGNYGYTL.

This clonotype showed up just a few times. The CDR3: CASSLALLYQETQYF. CDR3 DNA sequence: TGCGCCAGCAGCTTGGCCCTACTGTACCAAGAGACCCAGTACTTC. The J gene is TRBJ2-5, the V gene TRBV5-1; D not certain. The CDR3 length is 15 residues. The germline gives CDR1 SGHRS, CDR2 YFSETQ. V gave up 0 bases and J gave up 0 bases, with 9 bases separating them.

V usage is TRBV9 and J usage is TRBJ2-1, with D tentatively TRBD2 (6 bases). The CDR3 covers 15 residues. Germline V gene lookup returns CDR1 SGDLS and CDR2 YYNGEE. V lost 3 bases, J lost 2 bases, and 12 bases lay in between. Here the CDR3 DNA reads TGTGCCAGCAGCGCCGGGACTCAAACCTACAATGAGCAGTTCTTC. This translates into CASSAGTQTYNEQFF.

This clonotype was counted many times. This sequence joins TRBV20-1 and TRBJ2-5; 12 bases line up with TRBD2. This CDR3 is 19 amino acids long. Germline V CDR1 and CDR2: DFQATT, SNEGSKA (reference sequence). J gave up 2 bases and V 0 bases, and 13 bases lay outside the gene matches. The CDR3, as DNA: TGCAGTGCTAGAGATCCCCGAGGAACTAGCGGGAGGAGTCAAGAGACCCAGTACTTC. Translating it yields CSARDPRGTSGRSQETQYF.

This clonotype was seen repeatedly, ten times or more. The gene calls are TRBV27 and TRBJ2-7, with a possible D match to TRBD1 (5 bases). The V end was cut by 6 bases, the J end by 2 bases, with 14 bases between. The germline gives CDR1 MNHEY, CDR2 SMNVEV (reference sequence). This CDR3 comprises 14 residues. The CDR3 reads CASRPTGRTYEQYF. The CDR3 region has the DNA TGTGCCAGCAGACCCACAGGAAGGACCTACGAGCAGTACTTC.

This clonotype was seen ten or more times. The rearrangement links TRBV28 to TRBJ2-3; D is unresolved. CDR1 is MDHEN, CDR2 SYDVKM, per germline. The V gene lost 6 bases and the J gene lost 6 bases, with 13 bases spanning the gap. This CDR3 comprises 13 residues. The CDR3 region has the DNA TGTGCCAGCAGCCCACGTCGCGTGGATACGCAGTATTTT. Its protein is CASSPRRVDTQYF.

This clonotype has just a few counts. The chain carries TRBV7-2 and TRBJ2-1, with D perhaps given as TRBD1 or TRBD2 (5 bases each). V dropped 3 bases and J dropped 15 bases, with 18 bases sitting between them. The CDR3 has 13 residues. The germline V gene has CDR1 SGHTA and CDR2 FQGNSA. The DNA of the CDR3 is TGTGCCAGCAGCTTCTCCCCGGGCGAGGGGTCGTTCTTC. This codes for CASSFSPGEGSFF. The whole variable domain, filled in from reference TRBV7-2 and TRBJ2-1, reads GAGVSQSPSNKVTEKGKDVELRCDPISGHTALYWYRQSLGQGLEFLIYFQGNSAPDKSGLPSDRFSAERTGGSVSTLTIQRTQQEDSAVYLCASSFSPGEGSFFGPGTRLTVL.

The chain links TRBV11-2 to TRBJ2-7, with TRBD2 identical over 8 bases. V lost 3 bases and J lost 1; bases outside the gene matches: 5. The length of the CDR3 is 15 residues. Germline V gene data show CDR1 as SGHAT and CDR2 as FQNNGV. CDR3 bases: TGTGCCAGCAGCTTCAGCGGGAGAAGGTCCTACGAGCAGTACTTC. Translation: CASSFSGRRSYEQYF.

This clonotype was seen only a few times. The chain uses TRBV5-4 and TRBJ2-7; no clear D. The CDR3 spans 11 residues. Germline assignment: CDR1 SGHNT and CDR2 YYREEE (reference sequence). V lost 7 bases and J lost 5, with 10 bases in between. The CDR3 nucleotides are TGTGCCAGCCGAGGTCGGCACGAGCAGTACTTC. Encoded protein: CASRGRHEQYF.

This clonotype has at least ten counts. The V call is TRBV7-9, the J call TRBJ1-1; D unclear. V was pared by 1 base and J by 2 bases, with 5 bases between. The germline V gene has CDR1 SEHNR and CDR2 FQNEAQ (reference sequence). The CDR3 has 13 residues. The CDR3 DNA sequence: TGTGCCAGCAGCTTAGAGGAAAACACTGAAGCTTTCTTT. This codes for CASSLEENTEAFF.

This clonotype was observed a few times. The chain recombines TRBV2 with TRBJ1-1; D perhaps matches TRBD1 (5 bases). The germline V and J ends were trimmed by 8 bases and 4 bases, with 11 bases remaining between them. The CDR3 has 12 amino acids. Germline V gene data show CDR1 as SNHLY and CDR2 as FYNNEI. The CDR3 loop reads CASCLGVTEAFF. The CDR3 nucleotides are TGTGCCAGCTGCTTGGGGGTCACTGAAGCTTTCTTT.

This chain connects TRBV5-4 to TRBJ1-6, with D unclear. V was cut by 1 base and J by 5 bases, with 7 bases left in between. The germline gives CDR1 SGHNT, CDR2 YYREEE (reference sequence). The CDR3 length is 14 residues. The DNA of the CDR3 is TGTGCCAGCAGCTTGAGCCTAAATAATTCACCCCTCCACTTT. Translating it yields CASSLSLNNSPLHF. Based on the CDR3 plus reference TRBV5-4 and TRBJ1-6, the full variable domain is ETGVTQSPTHLIKTRGQQVTLRCSSQSGHNTVSWYQQALGQGPQFIFQYYREEENGRGNFPPRFSGLQFPNYSSELNVNALELDDSALYLCASSLSLNNSPLHFGNGTRLTVT.

In this sample, this clonotype turned up many times. The rearrangement uses TRBV7-2 and TRBJ2-3, with TRBD2 as a possible D gene (5 bases). V was trimmed by 4 bases and J by 5 bases, leaving 16 bases between them. Looked up from germline, CDR1 is SGHTA and CDR2 is FQGNSA. CDR3 size: 15 residues. As DNA, the CDR3 is TGTGCCAGCAGCTCACTAGTGGGTATTGGAGATACGCAGTATTTT. As protein: CASSSLVGIGDTQYF.

This clonotype was seen more than once but under ten times. V and J are TRBV19 and TRBJ1-3, with TRBD1 matching 7 bases. Trimming removed 6 bases from V and 4 bases from J; junction bases left unmatched: 6. The germline CDR1 and CDR2 sequences are LNHDA and SQIVND (reference sequence). The CDR3 loop spans 14 amino acids. The CDR3 DNA is TGTGCCAGTAGCCTCACAGGGGACGGAAACACCATATATTTT. Its protein product is CASSLTGDGNTIYF. Variable domain in full (rest from reference TRBV19 and TRBJ1-3): DGGITQSPKYLFRKEGQNVTLSCEQNLNHDAMYWYRQDPGQGLRLIYYSQIVNDFQKGDIAEGYSVSREKKESFPLTVTSAQKNPTAFYLCASSLTGDGNTIYFGEGSWLTVV.

This clonotype has just a few counts. The genes are TRBV18 and TRBJ2-7; 11 bases line up with TRBD2. Unmatched junction bases numbered 6, after V lost 1 base and J lost 1 base. The CDR3 totals 17 residues. CDR1 is KGHSH, CDR2 LQKENI, per germline. The CDR3 DNA reads TGTGCCAGCTCACCACTCGGGCTAGCGGGAGGTTCCTACGAGCAGTACTTC. The encoded protein is CASSPLGLAGGSYEQYF.

Only a few counts were recorded for this clonotype. The V and J genes are TRBV7-2 and TRBJ2-7; D unclear. The CDR3 runs to 12 residues. Germline V CDR1 and CDR2: SGHTA, FQGNSA. V dropped 3 bases and J dropped 4 bases, with 7 bases sitting between them. Here the CDR3 reads CASSFQAYEQYF. The DNA of the CDR3 is TGTGCCAGCAGCTTTCAGGCTTACGAGCAGTACTTC. The full variable domain, rest sourced from reference TRBV7-2 and TRBJ2-7, is GAGVSQSPSNKVTEKGKDVELRCDPISGHTALYWYRQSLGQGLEFLIYFQGNSAPDKSGLPSDRFSAERTGGSVSTLTIQRTQQEDSAVYLCASSFQAYEQYFGPGTRLTVT.

The gene calls are TRBV5-1 and TRBJ1-3; maybe TRBD1 (5 bases). The CDR3 sequence is 14 residues long. V was trimmed by 0 bases and J by 4 bases, leaving 8 bases between them. Germline lookup yields CDR1 SGHRS and CDR2 YFSETQ. The CDR3 region is CASSLETDGNTIYF. As DNA, the CDR3 is TGCGCCAGCAGCTTGGAGACAGACGGAAACACCATATATTTT. Full variable domain (missing parts from reference TRBV5-1 and TRBJ1-3): KAGVTQTPRYLIKTRGQQVTLSCSPISGHRSVSWYQQTPGQGLQFLFEYFSETQRNKGNFPGRFSGRQFSNSRSEMNVSTLELGDSALYLCASSLETDGNTIYFGEGSWLTVV.

The genes are TRBV9 and TRBJ2-1; D ambiguous. Germline loops: CDR1 SGDLS, CDR2 YYNGEE. Trimming removed 0 bases at V and 9 bases at J, with 13 bases between. CDR3 length equals 14 residues. The CDR3 loop reads CASSVADNIIEQFF. The CDR3 DNA reads as TGTGCCAGCAGCGTAGCCGACAATATTATTGAGCAGTTCTTC.

Many counts were recorded for this clonotype. This sequence joins TRBV27 and TRBJ1-1; D unclear. This CDR3 spans 13 amino acids. Trimming removed 4 bases from V and 1 base from J, with 7 bases in between. CDR1 is MNHEY and CDR2 is SMNVEV in the germline V gene (reference sequence). The CDR3, as DNA: TGTGCCAGCAGTTCTTGGGCGAACACTGAAGCTTTCTTT. Its protein is CASSSWANTEAFF.

This clonotype showed up many times. The V and J genes are TRBV29-1 and TRBJ2-1; 9 bases are a match to TRBD2. Germline V gene data show CDR1 as SQVTM and CDR2 as ANQGSEA. CDR3 length: 14 amino acids. Trimming cost V 1 base and J 8 bases; bases outside gene matches: 6. CDR3 in amino acids: CSVEVAGGSDEQFF. CDR3 in DNA: TGCAGCGTTGAAGTTGCGGGGGGGAGTGATGAGCAGTTCTTC.

The chain carries TRBV11-2 and TRBJ2-2; 7 bases are shared with TRBD1. Germline CDR1 is SGHAT and CDR2 is FQNNGV. CDR3 length: 15 amino acids. The V and J ends lost 5 bases and 1 base, in that order; junction bases with no gene match: 4. The CDR3 is CASSLTGMNTGELFF. In DNA form, the CDR3 reads TGTGCCAGCAGCCTGACAGGGATGAACACCGGGGAGCTGTTTTTT.

V and J are TRBV12-3 or TRBV12-4 and TRBJ2-1, with 10 bases identical to TRBD1. The CDR3 runs 16 residues. The trim removed 5 bases at V and 4 bases at J, leaving 8 bases unmatched. For the CDR3, the DNA is TGTGCCAGCAGTCCCGGCCGGGACAGGGGATACAATGAGCAGTTCTTC. Amino acid sequence: CASSPGRDRGYNEQFF.

The V call is TRBV20-1, the J call TRBJ1-1; D possibly corresponds to TRBD1 (5 bases). Deletions cut 0 bases from V and 10 bases from J, with 9 bases between. This CDR3 is 11 amino acids long. The germline V gene encodes CDR1 DFQATT and CDR2 SNEGSKA (reference sequence). The CDR3 loop is CSARDGGLAFF. Here the CDR3 DNA reads TGCAGTGCTAGAGATGGGGGATTAGCTTTCTTT.

This chain links TRBV11-1 with TRBJ2-2; D not certain. Germline V gene lookup returns CDR1 SGHAT and CDR2 FQDESV (reference sequence). The CDR3 consists of 19 residues. V was trimmed by 8 bases and J by 0 bases, leaving 25 bases between them. CDR3 protein: CASGLGSRGRRANTGELFF. DNA of the CDR3: TGTGCCAGCGGCCTGGGCTCAAGAGGTCGACGCGCGAACACCGGGGAGCTGTTTTTT.

The table lists this clonotype with many counts. This sequence joins TRBV29-1 and TRBJ2-1; D unclear. Looked up from germline, CDR1 is SQVTM and CDR2 is ANQGSEA. Trimming removed 4 bases at V and 6 bases at J, with 7 bases between. The CDR3 totals 11 residues. The DNA of the CDR3 is TGCAGCGTTGTTAGGAGCAATGAGCAGTTCTTC. This sequence encodes CSVVRSNEQFF.

This sequence joins TRBV7-8 and TRBJ2-3; TRBD2 aligns across 13 bases. Trimming cost V 0 bases and J 2 bases; bases outside gene matches: 20. Germline V CDR1 and CDR2: SGHVS, FQNEAQ. The CDR3 has 23 amino acids. CDR3 nucleotide sequence: TGTGCCAGCAGCTTAGCTAATCCGACTAGCGGGAGGAGGTTTACGGGTGACACAGATACGCAGTATTTT. This gives the protein CASSLANPTSGRRFTGDTDTQYF.